The clone carrying this T cell receptor beta chain has a handful of counts. As yet, its antigen is unknown. The CDR3 sequence is 15 residues long. The germline CDR1 and CDR2 sequences are SEHNR and FQNEAQ (reference sequence). Trimming shortened V by 7 bases and J by 2 bases, and 17 bases separated the two germline ends. The data belong to a study of identical twins. Broader study findings: The study drew conclusions from cross-sectional statistical analysis, not from following the same donors. Diverse VJ usage suggested most zero-insertion clonotypes were not invariant T cells. Some out-of-frame alpha sequences were shared by twins, and these showed excess low generation probability.

One entry per CDR3 protein, called by TCRdb with MiXCR from the 5' RACE reads. The sample records about 530,000 distinct CDR3 sequences, about 20% being singletons. In addition, the sample was reused for a study of yellow fever vaccine responses in identical twins.

The gene calls are TRBV7-9 and TRBJ2-5, with TRBD1 as a possible D gene (5 bases). The source is a woman aged 18-35 years in good health. Material: CD4+ T cells sorted from blood. CDR3 in DNA: TGTGCCAGCACCCCGAAAGGGGTCCAACAAGAGACCCAGTACTTC. It specifies CASTPKGVQQETQYF.